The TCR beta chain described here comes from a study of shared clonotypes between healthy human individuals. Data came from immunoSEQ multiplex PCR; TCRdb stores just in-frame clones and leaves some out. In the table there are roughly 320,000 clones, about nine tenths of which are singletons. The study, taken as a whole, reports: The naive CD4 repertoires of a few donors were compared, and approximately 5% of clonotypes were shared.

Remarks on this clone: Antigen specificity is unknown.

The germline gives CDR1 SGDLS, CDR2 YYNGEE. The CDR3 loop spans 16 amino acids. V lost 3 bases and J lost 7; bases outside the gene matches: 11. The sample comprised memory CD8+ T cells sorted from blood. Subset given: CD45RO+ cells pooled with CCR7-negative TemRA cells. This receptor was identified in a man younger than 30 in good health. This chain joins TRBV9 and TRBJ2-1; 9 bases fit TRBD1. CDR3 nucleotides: TGTGCCAGCAGCGCTTACGGGGGACAGGGAAGGAATGAGCAGTTCTTC. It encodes CASSAYGGQGRNEQFF.